This TCR beta chain was sequenced for a study of T cells in Graves' hyperthyroidism and ophthalmopathy. Regions amplified from RNA transcripts were the TCR beta CDR3 regions. First-round RT-PCR targeting the TCR CDR3 was performed with the HTBI primer set. TCRdb reprocessed the multiplex PCR reads via MiXCR and lists one record per CDR3 protein. The table lists under 400,000 distinct CDR3 sequences, 15% to 17% of them singletons. The germline CDR1 and CDR2 sequences are SQVTM and ANQGSEA. This CDR3 spans 12 amino acids. Deletions cut 4 bases from V and 6 bases from J, with 12 bases between. It was uncontrolled infection, other autoimmune disease, pregnancy or lactation that excluded patients.

This rearrangement joins TRBV29-1 to TRBJ1-1; no reliable D call. The TCR comes from a woman under 30 with Graves' hyperthyroidism that later progressed to Graves' ophthalmopathy. Sample: blood. CDR3 sequence (DNA): TGCAGCGTTGGCCATGAGGGTTCTGAAGCTTTCTTT. Encoded protein: CSVGHEGSEAFF.